The 17 T cell receptor beta chains reported below all come from one sample, sequenced in a study of a mutant IDH1 vaccine in newly diagnosed glioma. Generated by immunoSEQ multiplex PCR, the TCRdb table keeps only in-frame clones and is missing some. This table holds 45,000 to 60,000 clones, over 75% found once. What these receptors recognize is not known. Noted time point: week 5, during vaccination. Doses of 300 ug of mutant IDH1 20-mer peptide were given with topical imiquimod. Sequenced here: PBMCs, sampled from a glioma patient whose treatment included an IDH1 peptide vaccine. These receptors were collected from a man aged 50-60 years with glioma.

This chain uses TRBV2 with TRBJ1-1, with TRBD1 as a possible D gene (6 bases). Germline values: CDR1 SNHLY, CDR2 FYNNEI. CDR3 size: 15 residues. The V gene lost 6 bases and the J gene lost 1 base, with 15 bases spanning the gap. The CDR3 loop reads CASRESGTRNTEAFF. In DNA form, the CDR3 reads TGTGCCAGCAGAGAGTCCGGGACACGGAACACTGAAGCTTTCTTT.

The chain is built from TRBV29-1 and TRBJ2-1; 7 bases align to TRBD1. J lost 3 bases, V lost 1 base, and 3 bases had no gene match. This CDR3 contains 14 residues. Germline CDR1 and CDR2: SQVTM and ANQGSEA. CDR3 nucleotide sequence: TGCAGCGTTGAAGGAGACAGGGACTACAATGAGCAGTTCTTC. Translated, it gives CSVEGDRDYNEQFF.

This clone has a handful of counts. This chain connects TRBV18 to TRBJ1-5; D call uncertain. Germline V gene lookup returns CDR1 KGHSH and CDR2 LQKENI. CDR3 size: 14 residues. Trimming removed 3 bases at V and 1 base at J, with 7 bases between. CDR3 bases: TGTGCCAGCTCACCCGATGTAAGCAATCAGCCCCAGCATTTT. Protein: CASSPDVSNQPQHF.

The rearrangement joins TRBV6-4 to TRBJ1-4, with D possibly matching TRBD1 (5 bases). This CDR3 is built from 14 residues. Germline V gives CDR1 MRHNA, CDR2 SNTAGT. V was pared by 0 bases and J by 6 bases, with 8 bases between. This CDR3 is CASSDSETDEKLFF. DNA for the CDR3: TGTGCCAGCAGTGACTCCGAGACAGATGAAAAACTGTTTTTT.

This chain connects TRBV10-1 to TRBJ2-1, with 11 positions matching TRBD2. In germline, CDR1 is WNHNN, CDR2 SYGVQD (reference sequence). With V trimmed by 3 bases and J by 10 bases, 2 bases remained unmatched. The CDR3 runs to 13 residues. CDR3 protein: CASSELAGEEQFF. The DNA for the CDR3 is TGCGCCAGCAGTGAACTAGCGGGGGAAGAGCAGTTCTTC.

This clone was found a few times. The chain joins TRBV10-3 to TRBJ2-1; 11 bases fit TRBD2. Per the germline V gene, CDR1 is ENHRY and CDR2 is SYGVKD. Trimming cost V 10 bases and J 5 bases; bases outside gene matches: 13. The CDR3 sequence is 16 residues long. In nucleotides, the CDR3 is TGTGCCACCCAATATCCGCCTAGCGGGGGGCACAATGAGCAGTTCTTC. Encoded protein: CATQYPPSGGHNEQFF.

The chain employs TRBV5-4 and TRBJ1-1, with a possible D match to TRBD1 (5 bases). Germline V gene data show CDR1 as SGHNT and CDR2 as YYREEE (reference sequence). V was trimmed by 0 bases and J by 5 bases, leaving 14 bases between them. This CDR3 has 15 amino acids. CDR3 sequence reads: CASSLGGTTITEAFF. As DNA, the CDR3 is TGTGCCAGCAGCTTGGGGGGCACTACCATAACTGAAGCTTTCTTT.

The V and J genes are TRBV30 and TRBJ1-3; 11 bases match TRBD1. The CDR3 extends over 14 amino acids. Germline values: CDR1 GTSNPN, CDR2 SVGIG (reference sequence). The V gene end was trimmed by 7 bases and the J gene end by 3 bases; junction bases not matched to a gene: 5. The CDR3, as DNA: TGTGCCTCCGGACAGGGGGCATATGGAAACACCATATATTTT. Its protein product is CASGQGAYGNTIYF.

The V call is TRBV7-9, the J call TRBJ2-2; no clear D. Germline-derived CDR1 and CDR2 are SEHNR and FQNEAQ (reference sequence). This CDR3 is 12 amino acids long. With 2 bases removed from V and 7 bases from J, the gap between germline ends came to 5 bases. CDR3 in DNA: TGTGCCAGCAGCTTATCGGGCGGGGAGCTGTTTTTT. This gives the protein CASSLSGGELFF.

The chain uses TRBV30 and TRBJ1-5; 9 bases agree with TRBD1. CDR1 is GTSNPN, CDR2 SVGIG, per germline (reference sequence). The CDR3 has 15 residues. The J segment lost 6 bases and the V segment lost 1 base, leaving 7 bases of the junction unmatched. The CDR3 bases are TGTGCCTGGAGTGCTACCGGGACAGGGACTCAGCCCCAGCATTTT. Amino acids: CAWSATGTGTQPQHF.

V usage is TRBV9 and J usage is TRBJ2-3; D is ambiguous. This CDR3 region has 15 residues. V was trimmed by 2 bases and J by 6 bases, leaving 16 bases between them. The germline V gene encodes CDR1 SGDLS and CDR2 YYNGEE. CDR3 sequence (DNA): TGTGCCAGCAGCGTTATGGGGATCCTAACGGATACGCAGTATTTT. Translating it yields CASSVMGILTDTQYF.

The chain combines TRBV2 with TRBJ2-2; D possibly corresponds to TRBD2 (6 bases). Trimming shortened V by 8 bases and J by 0 bases, and 13 bases separated the two germline ends. There are 15 residues in the CDR3. Germline V gives CDR1 SNHLY, CDR2 FYNNEI. The CDR3 DNA follows: TGTGCCAGCTGGGGGGATGCAGCGAACACCGGGGAGCTGTTTTTT. As protein: CASWGDAANTGELFF. Drawing the rest from reference TRBV2 and TRBJ2-2, the complete variable domain is EPEVTQTPSHQVTQMGQEVILRCVPISNHLYFYWYRQILGQKVEFLVSFYNNEISEKSEIFDDQFSVERPDGSNFTLKIRSTKLEDSAMYFCASWGDAANTGELFFGEGSRLTVL.

The rearrangement links TRBV19 to TRBJ2-5; TRBD1 matches at 8 bases. The CDR3 consists of 15 residues. Unmatched junction bases numbered 10, after V lost 5 bases and J lost 5 bases. Germline loops: CDR1 LNHDA, CDR2 SQIVND (reference sequence). The CDR3: CASSANPRTGETQYF. For the CDR3, the DNA is TGTGCCAGTAGTGCTAACCCAAGGACAGGGGAGACCCAGTACTTC.

This clone occurred a few times. V gene TRBV19 combines with J gene TRBJ1-1; D is ambiguous. The CDR3 is 14 amino acids. Trimming pared 3 bases from V and 1 base from J, leaving 9 bases between. Germline assignment: CDR1 LNHDA and CDR2 SQIVND (reference sequence). The CDR3 DNA reads as TGTGCCAGTAGTATGAGGGAGAGGAACACTGAAGCTTTCTTT. Protein product: CASSMRERNTEAFF.

The chain has TRBV18 and TRBJ2-7; 9 positions agree with TRBD1. The CDR3 loop spans 16 amino acids. V dropped 3 bases and J dropped 1; count of bases not matched to a gene: 7. CDR1 is KGHSH, CDR2 LQKENI, per germline. In DNA, the CDR3 is TGTGCCAGCTCACCCTTGGGACAGGGCCAATCCTACGAGCAGTACTTC. This codes for CASSPLGQGQSYEQYF.

This chain joins TRBV5-6 and TRBJ1-1, with D tentatively TRBD1 (5 bases). Germline CDR1 is SGHDT and CDR2 is YYEEEE. V dropped 2 bases and J dropped 1 base, with 9 bases sitting between them. The CDR3 runs to 14 residues. The CDR3 DNA sequence: TGTGCCAGCAGCTTAGACAGCCAGAACACTGAAGCTTTCTTT. It is translated as CASSLDSQNTEAFF.

The chain joins TRBV10-2 to TRBJ2-2, with D unresolved. Germline V gene lookup returns CDR1 WSHSY and CDR2 SAAADI. The CDR3 length is 14 residues. The V end lost 8 bases, the J end lost 1 base, and 11 bases lay between the germline ends. The CDR3 DNA reads TGCGCCAGCCGTAGGGAAGGGAACACCGGGGAGCTGTTTTTT. Translating gives CASRREGNTGELFF.